A single T cell receptor beta chain is shown here with its context. Its specificity is unknown. This specimen belongs to a study of CD8+CD57+ T cells in acquired aplastic anemia. Broader study findings: Overlap between patients and controls comprised 25 to 30 CD8+ CDR3 sequences.

Patients who underwent sequencing had shown CD8+CD57+ cell expansion by flow cytometry. Severe acquired aplastic anemia was the diagnosis recorded for all patients. Patients had not yet gotten any therapy when their blood was taken for sampling. For CDR3 and TCR beta VDJ profiling, genomic DNA was the template used. TCRdb processed the reads anew with MiXCR; each CDR3 protein has one entry. The table lists under 350,000 distinct CDR3 sequences, 45% to 65% of them singletons. Trimming pared 6 bases from V and 0 bases from J, leaving 7 bases between. Per germline, CDR1 LNHDA and CDR2 SQIVND (reference sequence). This CDR3 contains 13 residues.

The gene calls are TRBV19 and TRBJ2-3; no clear D. Sequencing input: sorted CD4+, CD8+, or CD8+CD57+ T cells (not recorded which) from PBMCs. This clonotype originated in a human donor with aplastic anemia. The CDR3 sequence is CASRTASTDTQYF. The CDR3 region has the DNA TGTGCCAGTAGGACGGCTAGCACAGATACGCAGTATTTT.